This paragraph reports one TCR beta chain. Cohorts were determined from participant-reported clinical history. Recovered participants had two consecutive negative NP/OP PCR tests, healthcare professional clearance, or symptom resolution. This entry belongs to a study of blood T cell repertoires in COVID-19. Study in general: From the United States, Italy and Spain came samples of acute and convalescent COVID-19. Sources were T cells, B-cell-depleted T cells, or PBMCs; the material itself was cDNA or gDNA.

Assay: immunoSEQ multiplex PCR; the TCRdb copy retains only in-frame clones and omits some. The sample carries about 410,000 clones, 90% recorded once. Looked up from germline, CDR1 is SGHRS and CDR2 is YFSETQ. The V end lost 7 bases, the J end lost 0 bases, and 7 bases lay between the germline ends. CDR3 size: 13 residues. The source is a man aged 18 to 30 who had recovered from COVID-19. The chain uses TRBV5-1 and TRBJ2-2; tentatively, D is TRBD1 (5 bases). Sequencing was performed on PBMCs or T cells enriched from blood (not recorded which). CDR3 nucleotides: TGCGCCAGCGAACAGGCGAACACCGGGGAGCTGTTTTTT. This translates into CASEQANTGELFF.